This T cell receptor beta chain originates from a study of T cell responses to AZD1222 COVID-19 vaccine. V lost 0 bases, J lost 4 bases, and 10 bases lay in between. The CDR3 covers 15 residues. From germline, CDR1 is SEHNR and CDR2 FQNEAQ (reference sequence). Here immunoSEQ multiplex PCR was the method, and the copy in TCRdb shows in-frame clones only, minus some. The table includes about 110,000 clones, around 90% detected once. The chain uses TRBV7-9 and TRBJ1-3; perhaps TRBD1 as D (5 bases). The TCR comes from an adult in good health. Sequenced here: peripheral blood, sampled on day 0 of AZD1222 vaccination. CDR3 coding DNA: TGTGCCAGCAGCTTAGCGATAGGGGTCGGAAACACCATATATTTT. Amino acids: CASSLAIGVGNTIYF.